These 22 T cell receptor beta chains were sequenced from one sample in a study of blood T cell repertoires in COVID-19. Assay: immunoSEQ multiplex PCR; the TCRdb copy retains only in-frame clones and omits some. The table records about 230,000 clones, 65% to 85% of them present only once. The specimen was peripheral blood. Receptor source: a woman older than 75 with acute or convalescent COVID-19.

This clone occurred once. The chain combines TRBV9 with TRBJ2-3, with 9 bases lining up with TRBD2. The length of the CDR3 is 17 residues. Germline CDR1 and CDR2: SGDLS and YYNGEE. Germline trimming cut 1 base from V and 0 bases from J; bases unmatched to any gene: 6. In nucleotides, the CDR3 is TGTGCCAGCAGCGTATCTCTAGCGGGGCGGAGCACAGATACGCAGTATTTT. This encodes CASSVSLAGRSTDTQYF.

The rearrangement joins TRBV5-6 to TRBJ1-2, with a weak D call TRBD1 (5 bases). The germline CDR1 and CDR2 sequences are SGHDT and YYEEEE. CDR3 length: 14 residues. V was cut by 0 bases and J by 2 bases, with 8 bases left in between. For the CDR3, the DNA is TGTGCCAGCAGCTTGGAGGCAGGGAACTATGGCTACACCTTC. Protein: CASSLEAGNYGYTF.

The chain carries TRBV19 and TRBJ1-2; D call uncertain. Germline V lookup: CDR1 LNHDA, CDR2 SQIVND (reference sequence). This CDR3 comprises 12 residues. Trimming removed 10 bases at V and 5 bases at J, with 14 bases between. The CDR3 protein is CATNRGDYGYTF. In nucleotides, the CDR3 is TGTGCCACCAATCGGGGTGATTATGGCTACACCTTC.

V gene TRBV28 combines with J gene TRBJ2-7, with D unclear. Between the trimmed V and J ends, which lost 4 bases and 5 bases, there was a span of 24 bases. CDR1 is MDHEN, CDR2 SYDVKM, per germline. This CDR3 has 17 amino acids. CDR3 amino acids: CASSSPPRRATVDEQYF. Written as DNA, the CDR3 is TGTGCCAGCAGTTCCCCCCCCCGCAGAGCTACAGTCGACGAGCAGTACTTC.

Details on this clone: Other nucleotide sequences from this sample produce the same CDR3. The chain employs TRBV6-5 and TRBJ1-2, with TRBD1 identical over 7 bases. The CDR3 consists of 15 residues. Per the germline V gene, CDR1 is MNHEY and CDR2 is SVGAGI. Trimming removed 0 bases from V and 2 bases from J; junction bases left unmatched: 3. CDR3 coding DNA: TGTGCCAGCAGTTACTCTGGGACAGAGAACTATGGCTACACCTTC. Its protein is CASSYSGTENYGYTF.

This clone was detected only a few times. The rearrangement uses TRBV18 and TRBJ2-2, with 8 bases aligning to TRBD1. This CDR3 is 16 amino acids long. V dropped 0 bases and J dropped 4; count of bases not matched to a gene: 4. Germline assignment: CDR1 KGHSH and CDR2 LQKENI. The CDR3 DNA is TGTGCCAGCTCACCACCCACAGGGGGTCTCACCGGGGAGCTGTTTTTT. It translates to CASSPPTGGLTGELFF.

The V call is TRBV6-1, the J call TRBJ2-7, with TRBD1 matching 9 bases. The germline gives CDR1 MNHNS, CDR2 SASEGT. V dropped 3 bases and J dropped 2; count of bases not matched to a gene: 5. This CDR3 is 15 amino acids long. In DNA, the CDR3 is TGTGCCAGCAGTGAGGGGGGGACAGGGCCCTACGAGCAGTACTTC. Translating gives CASSEGGTGPYEQYF.

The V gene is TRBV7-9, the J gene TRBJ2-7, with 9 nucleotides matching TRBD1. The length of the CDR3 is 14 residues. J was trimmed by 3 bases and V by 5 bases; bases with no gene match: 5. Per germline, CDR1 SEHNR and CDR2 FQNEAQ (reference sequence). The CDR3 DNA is TGTGCCAGCAGCCAGGGACAGGGCCGCTACGAGCAGTACTTC. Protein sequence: CASSQGQGRYEQYF.

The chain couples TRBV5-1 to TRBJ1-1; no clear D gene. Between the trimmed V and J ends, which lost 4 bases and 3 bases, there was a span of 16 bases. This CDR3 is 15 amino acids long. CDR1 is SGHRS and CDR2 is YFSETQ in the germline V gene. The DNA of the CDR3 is TGCGCCAGCAGCCCCTGGGGAGGGCGTTACACTGAAGCTTTCTTT. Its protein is CASSPWGGRYTEAFF.

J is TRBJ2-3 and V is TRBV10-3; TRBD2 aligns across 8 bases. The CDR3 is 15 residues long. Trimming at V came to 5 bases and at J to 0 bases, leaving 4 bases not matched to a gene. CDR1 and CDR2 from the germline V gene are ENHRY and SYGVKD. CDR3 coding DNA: TGTGCCATCAGTCCCGCTAGCGGGAGCACAGATACGCAGTATTTT. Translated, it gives CAISPASGSTDTQYF.

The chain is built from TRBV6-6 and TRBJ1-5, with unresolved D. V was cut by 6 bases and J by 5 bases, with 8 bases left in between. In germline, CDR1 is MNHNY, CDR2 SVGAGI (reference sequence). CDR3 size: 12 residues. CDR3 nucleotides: TGTGCCAGCAGCTTTACTGATCAGCCCCAGCATTTT. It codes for CASSFTDQPQHF.

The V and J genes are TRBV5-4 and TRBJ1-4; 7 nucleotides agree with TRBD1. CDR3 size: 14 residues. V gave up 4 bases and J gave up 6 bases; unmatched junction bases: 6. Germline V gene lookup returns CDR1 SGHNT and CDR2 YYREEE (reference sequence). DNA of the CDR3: TGTGCCAGCAGCCCCGACAGGGAGGATGAAAAACTGTTTTTT. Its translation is CASSPDREDEKLFF.

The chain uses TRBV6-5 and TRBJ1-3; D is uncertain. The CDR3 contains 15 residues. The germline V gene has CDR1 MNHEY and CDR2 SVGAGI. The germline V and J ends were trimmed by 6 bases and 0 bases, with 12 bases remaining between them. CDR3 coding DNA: TGTGCCAGCAGATCTACAGTCAACTCTGGAAACACCATATATTTT. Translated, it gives CASRSTVNSGNTIYF.

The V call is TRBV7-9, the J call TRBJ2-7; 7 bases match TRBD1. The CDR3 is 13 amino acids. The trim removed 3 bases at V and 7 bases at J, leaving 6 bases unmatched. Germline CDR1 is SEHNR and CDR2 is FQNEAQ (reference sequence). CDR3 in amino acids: CASSLTGSAEQYF. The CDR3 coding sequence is TGTGCCAGCAGCTTGACAGGGTCGGCTGAGCAGTACTTC.

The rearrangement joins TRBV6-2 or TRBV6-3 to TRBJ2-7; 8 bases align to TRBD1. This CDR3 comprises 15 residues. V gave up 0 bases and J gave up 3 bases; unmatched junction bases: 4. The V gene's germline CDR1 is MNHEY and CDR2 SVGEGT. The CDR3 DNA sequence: TGTGCCAGCAGTTACTCGGGACAGGACCGCTACGAGCAGTACTTC. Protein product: CASSYSGQDRYEQYF.

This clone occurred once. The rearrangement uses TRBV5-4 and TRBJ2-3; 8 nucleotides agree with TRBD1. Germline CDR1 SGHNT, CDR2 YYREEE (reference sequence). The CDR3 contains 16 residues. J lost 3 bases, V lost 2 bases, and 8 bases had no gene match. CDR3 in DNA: TGTGCCAGCAGCTTACCGACAGGGGTAAAGACAGATACGCAGTATTTT. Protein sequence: CASSLPTGVKTDTQYF.

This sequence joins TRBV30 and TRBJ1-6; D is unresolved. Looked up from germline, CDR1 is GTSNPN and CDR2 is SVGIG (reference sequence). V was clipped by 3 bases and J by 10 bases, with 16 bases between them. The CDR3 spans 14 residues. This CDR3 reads CAWSSRGGDSPLHF. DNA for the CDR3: TGTGCCTGGAGCTCCCGGGGAGGTGACTCACCCCTCCACTTT. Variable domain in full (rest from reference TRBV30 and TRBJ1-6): SQTIHQWPATLVQPVGSPLSLECTVEGTSNPNLYWYRQAAGRGLQLLFYSVGIGQISSEVPQNLSASRPQDRQFILSSKKLLLSDSGFYLCAWSSRGGDSPLHFGNGTRLTVT.

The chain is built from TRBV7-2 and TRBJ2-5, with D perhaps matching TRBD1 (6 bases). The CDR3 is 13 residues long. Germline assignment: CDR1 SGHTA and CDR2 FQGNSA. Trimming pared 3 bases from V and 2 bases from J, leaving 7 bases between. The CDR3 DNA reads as TGTGCCAGCAGCTTTACAGGGCAAGAGACCCAGTACTTC. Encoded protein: CASSFTGQETQYF.

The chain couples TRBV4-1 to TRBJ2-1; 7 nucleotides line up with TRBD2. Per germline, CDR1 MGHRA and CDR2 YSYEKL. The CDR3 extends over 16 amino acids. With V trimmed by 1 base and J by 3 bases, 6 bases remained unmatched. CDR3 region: CASSQVAASGYNEQFF. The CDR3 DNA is TGCGCCAGCAGCCAAGTTGCGGCTAGCGGCTACAATGAGCAGTTCTTC.

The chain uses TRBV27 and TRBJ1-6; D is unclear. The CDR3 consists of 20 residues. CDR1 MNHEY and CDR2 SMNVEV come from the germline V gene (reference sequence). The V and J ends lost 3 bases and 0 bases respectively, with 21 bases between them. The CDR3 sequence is CASSFVPIIQGVSYNSPLHF. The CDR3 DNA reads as TGTGCCAGCAGTTTCGTGCCGATAATACAAGGAGTCTCCTATAATTCACCCCTCCACTTT.

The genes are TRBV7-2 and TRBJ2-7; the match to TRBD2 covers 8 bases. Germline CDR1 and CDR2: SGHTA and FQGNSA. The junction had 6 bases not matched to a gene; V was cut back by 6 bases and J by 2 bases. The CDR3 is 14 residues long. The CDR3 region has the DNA TGTGCCAGCAGTCTCGGGGGGGTACCCTACGAGCAGTACTTC. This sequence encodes CASSLGGVPYEQYF.

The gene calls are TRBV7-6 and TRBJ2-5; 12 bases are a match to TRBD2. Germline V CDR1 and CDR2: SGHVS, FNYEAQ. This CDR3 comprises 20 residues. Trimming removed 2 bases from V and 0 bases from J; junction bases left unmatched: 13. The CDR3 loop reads CASSLRIGLAGTGYQETQYF. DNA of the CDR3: TGTGCCAGCAGCTTACGAATTGGACTAGCGGGGACTGGGTACCAAGAGACCCAGTACTTC.